This TCR beta chain was obtained from a study of metastatic and nonmetastatic thyroid tumors. Using MiXCR, TCRdb re-called clones from the PCR reads. This sample has approximately 38,000 clones, with 17% found just once. Among the patients, none had received any treatment before thyroid surgery. Study findings and constraints: Relative to benign nodules, malignant thyroid tumors were reportedly characterized by significantly elevated TCR beta diversity in blood and tumor.

In germline, CDR1 is SNHLY, CDR2 FYNNEI. The length of the CDR3 is 15 residues. The germline V and J ends were trimmed by 7 bases and 6 bases, with 20 bases remaining between them. With regard to this clone: The antigen remains unidentified. Possible read error: a much larger clone is one base away.

This clonotype was obtained from a female donor with papillary thyroid cancer or a benign thyroid nodule (not recorded which). Some clones in this sample may be carry-over from other donors' samples. The chain links TRBV2 to TRBJ2-3; D is unclear. The sample consisted of tumor tissue. The CDR3 loop reads CASMGSRGFSDTQYF. DNA for the CDR3: TGTGCCAGCATGGGTTCGCGCGGCTTTTCTGATACGCAGTATTTT.